The clone carrying this TCR beta chain was counted a few times. Trimming stripped 3 bases from V and 9 bases from J, with 16 bases between. This CDR3 region has 13 residues. Looked up from germline, CDR1 is SGHKS and CDR2 is YYEKEE (reference sequence). Survey-level immunoSEQ sequencing profiled the TCR beta repertoire. This table comes from immunoSEQ multiplex PCR, and its TCRdb copy is limited to in-frame clones, with some not included. The data hold 60,000 to 75,000 clones, with 80% to 95% observed a single time. The receptor comes from a man in his forties with rheumatoid arthritis. This chain uses TRBV5-5 with TRBJ2-7; TRBD2 is a possible D gene (6 bases). The material sequenced was PBMCs. The CDR3 sequence: CASSSWRERVQYF. The CDR3 DNA follows: TGTGCCAGCAGCTCTTGGAGGGAGAGGGTGCAGTACTTC.